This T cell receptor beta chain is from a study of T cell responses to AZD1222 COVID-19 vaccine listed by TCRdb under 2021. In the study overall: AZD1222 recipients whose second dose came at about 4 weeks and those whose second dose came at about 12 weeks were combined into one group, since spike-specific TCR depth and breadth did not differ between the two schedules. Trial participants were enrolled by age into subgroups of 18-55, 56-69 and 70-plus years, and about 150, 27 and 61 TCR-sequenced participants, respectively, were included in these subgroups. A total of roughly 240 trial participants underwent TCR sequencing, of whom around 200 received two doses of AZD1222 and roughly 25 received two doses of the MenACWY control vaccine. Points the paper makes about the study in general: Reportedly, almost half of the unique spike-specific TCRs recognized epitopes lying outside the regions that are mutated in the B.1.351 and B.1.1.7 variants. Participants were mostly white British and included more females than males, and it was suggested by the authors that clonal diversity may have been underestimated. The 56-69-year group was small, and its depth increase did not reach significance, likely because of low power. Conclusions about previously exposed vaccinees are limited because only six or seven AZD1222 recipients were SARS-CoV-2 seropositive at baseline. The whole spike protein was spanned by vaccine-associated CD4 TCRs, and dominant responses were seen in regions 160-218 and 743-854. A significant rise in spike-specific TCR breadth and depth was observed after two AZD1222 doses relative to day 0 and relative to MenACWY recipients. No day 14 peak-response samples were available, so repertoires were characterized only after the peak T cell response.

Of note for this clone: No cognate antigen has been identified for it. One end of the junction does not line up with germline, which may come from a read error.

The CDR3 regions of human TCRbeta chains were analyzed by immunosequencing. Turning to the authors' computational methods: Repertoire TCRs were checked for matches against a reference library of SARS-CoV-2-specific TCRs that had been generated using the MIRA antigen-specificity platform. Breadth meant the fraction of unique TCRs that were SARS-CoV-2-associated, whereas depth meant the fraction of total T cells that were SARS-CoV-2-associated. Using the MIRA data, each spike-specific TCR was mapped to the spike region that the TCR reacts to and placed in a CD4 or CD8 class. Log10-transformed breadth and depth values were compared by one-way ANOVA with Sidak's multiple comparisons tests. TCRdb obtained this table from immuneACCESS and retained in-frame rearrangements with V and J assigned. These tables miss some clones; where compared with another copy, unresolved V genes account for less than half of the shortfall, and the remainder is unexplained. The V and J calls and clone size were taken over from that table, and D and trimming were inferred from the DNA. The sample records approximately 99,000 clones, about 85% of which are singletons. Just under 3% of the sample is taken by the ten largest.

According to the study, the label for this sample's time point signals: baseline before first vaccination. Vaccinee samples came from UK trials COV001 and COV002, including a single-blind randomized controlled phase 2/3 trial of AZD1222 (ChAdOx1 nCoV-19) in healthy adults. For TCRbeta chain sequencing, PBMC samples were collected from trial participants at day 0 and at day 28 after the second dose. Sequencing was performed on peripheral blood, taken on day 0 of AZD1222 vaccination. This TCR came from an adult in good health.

At the DNA level, the sequence is TGTGCCAGCAGCTTGTCGGGGAAAGCCAATCAGCCCCAGCATTTT. This encodes CASSLSGKANQPQHF. Here the chain combines TRBV5-1 and TRBJ1-5; no D gene can be assigned with confidence. CDR1 and CDR2, looked up from the germline V gene, are SGHRS and YFSETQ. From the cysteine up to the phenylalanine, the CDR3 has a length of 15 residues. Left in the record is the CDR3 DNA by itself, 45 bases read in frame from the first base.